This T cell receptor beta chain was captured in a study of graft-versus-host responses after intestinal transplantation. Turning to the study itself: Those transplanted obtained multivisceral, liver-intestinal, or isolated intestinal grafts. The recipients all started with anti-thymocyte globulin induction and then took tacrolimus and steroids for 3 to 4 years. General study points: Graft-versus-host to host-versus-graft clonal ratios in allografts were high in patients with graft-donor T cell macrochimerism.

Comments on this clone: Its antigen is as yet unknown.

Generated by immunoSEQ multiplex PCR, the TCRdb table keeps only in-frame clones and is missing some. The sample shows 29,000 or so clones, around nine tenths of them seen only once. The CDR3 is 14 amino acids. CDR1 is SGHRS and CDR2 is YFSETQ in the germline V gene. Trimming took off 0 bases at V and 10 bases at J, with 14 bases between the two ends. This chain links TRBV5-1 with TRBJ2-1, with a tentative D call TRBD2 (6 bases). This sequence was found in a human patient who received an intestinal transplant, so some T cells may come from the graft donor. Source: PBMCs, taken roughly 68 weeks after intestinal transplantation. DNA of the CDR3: TGCGCCAGCAGCTTGGGACGGGAGCCCAACGAGCAGTTCTTC. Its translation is CASSLGREPNEQFF.